This TCR beta chain appears in the sequencing data of a study of blood T cell repertoires in COVID-19. The assay was immunoSEQ multiplex PCR, and TCRdb's table has in-frame clones only and misses some. The sample shows some 100,000 clones, roughly 88% of them seen only once. The junction had 1 base not matched to a gene; V was cut back by 8 bases and J by 2 bases. In germline, CDR1 is LNHDA, CDR2 SQIVND (reference sequence). The CDR3 length is 13 residues. This sequence joins TRBV19 and TRBJ1-3; TRBD1 matches 9 bases. The sample was peripheral blood. This clonotype was obtained from a woman aged 70-85 years with acute or convalescent COVID-19. The CDR3 reads CASRQGAGNTIYF. CDR3 in DNA: TGTGCCAGTCGACAGGGGGCTGGAAACACCATATATTTT.